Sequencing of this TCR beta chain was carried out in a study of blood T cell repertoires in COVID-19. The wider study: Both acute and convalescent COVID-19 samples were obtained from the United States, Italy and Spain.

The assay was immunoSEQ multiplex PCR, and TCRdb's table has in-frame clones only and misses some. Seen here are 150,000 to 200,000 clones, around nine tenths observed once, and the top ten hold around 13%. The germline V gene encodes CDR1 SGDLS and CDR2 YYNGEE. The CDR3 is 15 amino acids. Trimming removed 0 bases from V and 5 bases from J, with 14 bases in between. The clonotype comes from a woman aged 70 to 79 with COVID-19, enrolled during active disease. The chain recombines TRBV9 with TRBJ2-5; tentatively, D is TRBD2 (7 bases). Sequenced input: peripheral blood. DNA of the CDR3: TGTGCCAGCAGCGTAGAGGGGGGGCGACGGGAGACCCAGTACTTC. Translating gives CASSVEGGRRETQYF.